This is a list of T cell receptor beta chains from one sample in a study of Ad26.COV2.S vaccination and SARS-CoV-2 variants. Some clones are missing from TCRdb's copy, which holds only in-frame ones; the method was immunoSEQ multiplex PCR. The sample contains about 350,000 clones, 88% of which appear only once. Sequencing used peripheral blood, obtained in a trial of Ad26.COV2.S vaccine versus placebo. The receptors here all came from a person aged 18 to 59 who received the Ad26.COV2.S COVID-19 vaccine or a placebo. Each CDR3 is given with its conserved first and last residue. Each record gives: clone size, V gene, J gene, D gene, CDR3 DNA, CDR3 protein. The D gene is left open where the match is weak. The size field is filled for only some rows; it gives once, few, many or a size class.

.	TRBV13	TRBJ1-2	.	TGTGCCAGCAGCTTAGTTAGCGGCAAAGGCTATGGCTACACCTTC	CASSLVSGKGYGYTF
.	TRBV9	TRBJ2-7	.	TGTGCCAGCAGCATAGGAGCGGAAACATTTTACGAGCAGTACTTC	CASSIGAETFYEQYF
.	TRBV4-3	TRBJ2-7	.	TGCGCCAGCAGCCAAGATTTACAGGTAAACTCCGAGCAGTACTTC	CASSQDLQVNSEQYF
.	TRBV7-9	TRBJ1-3	TRBD1	TGTGCCAGCAGCTTAGACAGGGGAGGTGGAAACACCATATATTTT	CASSLDRGGGNTIYF
.	TRBV7-3	TRBJ1-1	.	TGTGCCAGCAGCCCAAGTCCAATACAGCCTGAAGCTTTCTTT	CASSPSPIQPEAFF
.	TRBV30	TRBJ1-5	TRBD1	TGTGCCTGGAACCCCCGGGACAGGGGGCTGTATCAGCCCCAGCATTTT	CAWNPRDRGLYQPQHF
.	TRBV7-3	TRBJ2-3	TRBD2	TGTGCCAGCAGCTTAACTAGCGGGTTAGCTAGCACAGATACGCAGTATTTT	CASSLTSGLASTDTQYF
.	TRBV4-1	TRBJ2-1	.	TGCGCCAGCAGCCAAGATAGGCAGTGGAGAGGCAATGAGCAGTTCTTC	CASSQDRQWRGNEQFF
.	TRBV5-6	TRBJ2-3	TRBD2	TGTGCCAGCAGTCCCGGGAGGACAGATACGCAGTATTTT	CASSPGRTDTQYF
.	TRBV5-6	TRBJ1-1	.	TGTGCCAGCAGCTCGCAGCATACTGAAGCTTTCTTT	CASSSQHTEAFF
once	TRBV3-1/TRBV3-2	TRBJ2-1	.	TGTGCCAGCAGCCACTTTGAGGGAGACCTCCCCTCCTCCTACAATGAGCAGTTCTTC	CASSHFEGDLPSSYNEQFF
.	TRBV5-1	TRBJ1-5	TRBD1	TGCGCCAGCAGCTTGGGATTGGGACAGTACGATCAGCCCCAGCATTTT	CASSLGLGQYDQPQHF
.	TRBV18	TRBJ1-1	.	TGTGCCAGCTCACCACGAAAGTCAGGGGCAGGTGAAGCTTTCTTT	CASSPRKSGAGEAFF
.	TRBV6-1	TRBJ1-1	.	TGTGCCAGCAGTGAATTTGAGAACACTGAAGCTTTCTTT	CASSEFENTEAFF
.	TRBV7-3	TRBJ2-3	.	TGTGCCAGCAGCTCCGACAGGTTACCCGATACGCAGTATTTT	CASSSDRLPDTQYF
few	TRBV28	TRBJ2-3	TRBD1	TGTGCCAGCAGGGTCGAGGACAGGGTTGCAGATACGCAGTATTTT	CASRVEDRVADTQYF
.	TRBV7-2	TRBJ2-5	.	TGTGCCAGCAGCTTAGCGACGGGGTTGCAAGAGACCCAGTACTTC	CASSLATGLQETQYF
.	TRBV9	TRBJ2-3	TRBD2	TGTGCCAGCAGCGTATCTCTAGCGGGGCGGTTTTCAGATACGCAGTATTTT	CASSVSLAGRFSDTQYF
.	TRBV6-5	TRBJ2-4	.	TGTGCCAGCAGTTCCCCGTTGTCAGCAGCCAAAAACATTCAGTACTTC	CASSSPLSAAKNIQYF
once	TRBV5-4	TRBJ2-2	TRBD1	TGTGCCAGCAGTCCTACAGGGGCCGCGAACACCGGGGAGCTGTTTTTT	CASSPTGAANTGELFF
.	TRBV28	TRBJ1-5	.	TGTGCCAGCAGTCGCCCAGATCAGCCCCAGCATTTT	CASSRPDQPQHF
few	TRBV7-2	TRBJ1-4	.	TGTGCCAGCAGGGACAATGAAAAACTGTTTTTT	CASRDNEKLFF
few	TRBV6-5	TRBJ2-7	.	TGTGGGTGCCGGGGCTCAGGGTTATTCCACGAGCAGTACTTC	CGCRGSGLFHEQYF
.	TRBV7-3	TRBJ2-2	.	TGTGCCAGCAGCTTAAGGGGGTCAGGGATCGGGGAGCTGTTTTTT	CASSLRGSGIGELFF
.	TRBV3-1/TRBV3-2	TRBJ1-2	TRBD1	TGTGCCAGCAGCCCCCAGGGGGCGGTTGGCTACACCTTC	CASSPQGAVGYTF
.	TRBV7-6	TRBJ2-7	TRBD2	TGTGCCAGCAGCTTGGGGGGGGTCTTTGAGCAGTACTTC	CASSLGGVFEQYF
few	TRBV18	TRBJ1-5	.	TGTGCCAGCTGGTCCGGGGCCAACAATCAGCCCCAGCATTTT	CASWSGANNQPQHF
few	TRBV6-6	TRBJ1-1	.	TGTGCCAGCAGTATTTATGGGACTGAAGCTTTCTTT	CASSIYGTEAFF
.	TRBV5-1	TRBJ1-4	TRBD1	TGCGCCAGCAGCCTACAGGGGGCGGGCGGTGAAAAACTGTTTTTT	CASSLQGAGGEKLFF
.	TRBV7-8	TRBJ2-1	TRBD2	TGTGCCAGCAGCTTACGGCTAGCGGGGGTGTACAATGAGCAGTTCTTC	CASSLRLAGVYNEQFF
.	TRBV7-9	TRBJ2-7	TRBD2	TGTGCCAGCAGCCCCAGCACCGGGAGGCTCCACGCCGAGCAGTACTTC	CASSPSTGRLHAEQYF
.	TRBV9	TRBJ2-2	.	TGTGCCAGCAGCGCGGGACAGGGGCTAGCGGGGGGACGGTCCGGGGAGCTGTTTTTT	CASSAGQGLAGGRSGELFF
.	TRBV18	TRBJ1-5	.	TGTGCCAGCTCACAGACAGAGCTTAGCAATCAGCCCCAGCATTTT	CASSQTELSNQPQHF
.	TRBV5-1	TRBJ2-3	.	TGCGCCAGCAGCTTGGGGCGGGGCACAGATACGCAGTATTTT	CASSLGRGTDTQYF
.	TRBV7-2	TRBJ2-1	.	TGTGCCAGCAGCTTCCCAGGGTCTGAGCAGTTCTTC	CASSFPGSEQFF
.	TRBV12-3/TRBV12-4	TRBJ2-7	.	TGTGCCAGCAGTTCCATCAGAGCCGAGCAGTACTTC	CASSSIRAEQYF
once	TRBV28	TRBJ2-7	.	TGTGCCAGCAGTTTTTCAGGCTCCTACGAGCAGTACTTC	CASSFSGSYEQYF
.	TRBV5-4	TRBJ1-4	.	TGTGCCAGCAGCCCTGAGGCAGCAACTAATGAAAAACTGTTTTTT	CASSPEAATNEKLFF
.	TRBV12-3/TRBV12-4	TRBJ2-7	TRBD1	TGTGCCAGCAAAACAGGGGCGGACGAGCAGTACTTC	CASKTGADEQYF
.	TRBV11-3	TRBJ1-6	.	TGTGCCAGCAGCTTCAACGTGAGCTCCTATAATTCACCCCTCCACTTT	CASSFNVSSYNSPLHF
.	TRBV30	TRBJ2-1	.	TGTGCCTGGAGTGTCCCGCAGGGAGCAGGGTACTACAATGAGCAGTTCTTC	CAWSVPQGAGYYNEQFF
.	TRBV28	TRBJ2-7	TRBD1	TGTGCCAGCATGGGGACAGCCTCAAGGAACGAGCAGTACTTC	CASMGTASRNEQYF
.	TRBV5-1	TRBJ2-5	.	TGCGCCAGCAGCTTGCAACCCTTAGGGAAGCGAGAGACCCAGTACTTC	CASSLQPLGKRETQYF
.	TRBV19	TRBJ1-6	TRBD1	TGTGCCAGTAGTATCCAACGGGACAGGGGACCCCTCCACTTT	CASSIQRDRGPLHF
.	TRBV7-8	TRBJ1-1	.	TGTGCCAGCAGCTTAAACACCAAGGGTGACACTGAAGCTTTCTTT	CASSLNTKGDTEAFF
.	TRBV5-4	TRBJ2-6	.	TGTGCCAGCTGGTTTAAGTCTGGGGCCAACGTCCTGACTTTC	CASWFKSGANVLTF
.	TRBV5-8	TRBJ2-7	TRBD1	TGTGCCAGCAGCCCCGGGACAGGTTTTGAGTACTTC	CASSPGTGFEYF
once	TRBV9	TRBJ2-6	.	TGTGCCAGCAGCGTAGCTCTTGTCCAAGGGACTGGGGCCAACGTCCTGACTTTC	CASSVALVQGTGANVLTF
.	TRBV3-1/TRBV3-2	TRBJ1-2	.	TGTGCCAGCAGCCAAGGAGGAGGCTACACCTTC	CASSQGGGYTF